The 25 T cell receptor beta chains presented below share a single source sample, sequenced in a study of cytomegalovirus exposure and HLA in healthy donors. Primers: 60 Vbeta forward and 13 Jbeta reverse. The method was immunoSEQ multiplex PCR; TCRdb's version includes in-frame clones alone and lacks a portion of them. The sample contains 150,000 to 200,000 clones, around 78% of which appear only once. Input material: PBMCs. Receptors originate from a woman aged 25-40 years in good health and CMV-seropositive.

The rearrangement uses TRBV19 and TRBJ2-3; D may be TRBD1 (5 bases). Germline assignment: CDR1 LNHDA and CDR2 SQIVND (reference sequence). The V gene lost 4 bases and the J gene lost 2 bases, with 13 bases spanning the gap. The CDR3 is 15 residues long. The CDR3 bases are TGTGCCAGTAGTAAGGGGCCCGCGGTCACAGATACGCAGTATTTT. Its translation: CASSKGPAVTDTQYF.

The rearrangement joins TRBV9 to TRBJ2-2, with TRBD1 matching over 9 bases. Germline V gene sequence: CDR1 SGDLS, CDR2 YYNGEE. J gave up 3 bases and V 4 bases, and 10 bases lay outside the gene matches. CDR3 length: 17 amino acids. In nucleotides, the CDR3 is TGTGCCAGCAGCACACGGGTACAGGGGGCAGACACCGGGGAGCTGTTTTTT. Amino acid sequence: CASSTRVQGADTGELFF.

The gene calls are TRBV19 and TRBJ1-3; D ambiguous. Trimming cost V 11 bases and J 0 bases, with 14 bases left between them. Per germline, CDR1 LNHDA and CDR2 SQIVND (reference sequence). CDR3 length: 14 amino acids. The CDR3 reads CAFTDGLSGNTIYF. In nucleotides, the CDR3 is TGTGCCTTTACAGACGGCCTCTCTGGAAACACCATATATTTT.

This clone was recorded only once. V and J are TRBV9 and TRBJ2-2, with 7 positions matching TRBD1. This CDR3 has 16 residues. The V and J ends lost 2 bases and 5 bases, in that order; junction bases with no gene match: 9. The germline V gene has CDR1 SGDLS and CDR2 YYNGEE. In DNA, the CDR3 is TGTGCCAGCAGCGTGACCGGGACAGAAGGGACCGGGGAGCTGTTTTTT. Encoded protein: CASSVTGTEGTGELFF.

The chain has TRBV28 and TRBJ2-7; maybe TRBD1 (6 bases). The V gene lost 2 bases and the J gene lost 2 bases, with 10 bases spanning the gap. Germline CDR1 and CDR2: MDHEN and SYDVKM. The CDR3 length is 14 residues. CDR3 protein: CASSLDRRPYEQYF. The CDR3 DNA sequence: TGTGCCAGCAGTTTAGACAGGCGCCCCTACGAGCAGTACTTC.

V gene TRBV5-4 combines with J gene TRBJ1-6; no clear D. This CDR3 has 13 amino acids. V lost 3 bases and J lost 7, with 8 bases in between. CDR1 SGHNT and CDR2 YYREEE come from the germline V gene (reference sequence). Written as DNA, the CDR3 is TGTGCCAGCAGCTCGGTACCAAATTCACCCCTCCACTTT. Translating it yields CASSSVPNSPLHF.

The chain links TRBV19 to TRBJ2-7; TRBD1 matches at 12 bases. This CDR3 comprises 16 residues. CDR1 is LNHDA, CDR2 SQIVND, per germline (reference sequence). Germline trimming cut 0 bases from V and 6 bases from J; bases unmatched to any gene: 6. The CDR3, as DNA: TGTGCCAGTAGTATAGATTTTGGGACAGGGGGCATCGAGCAGTACTTC. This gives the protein CASSIDFGTGGIEQYF.

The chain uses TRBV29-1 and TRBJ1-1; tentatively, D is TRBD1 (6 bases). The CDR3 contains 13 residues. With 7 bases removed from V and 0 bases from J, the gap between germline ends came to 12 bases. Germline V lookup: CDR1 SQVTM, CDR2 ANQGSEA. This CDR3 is CSAAAGVNTEAFF. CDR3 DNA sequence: TGCAGCGCGGCCGCAGGGGTGAACACTGAAGCTTTCTTT.

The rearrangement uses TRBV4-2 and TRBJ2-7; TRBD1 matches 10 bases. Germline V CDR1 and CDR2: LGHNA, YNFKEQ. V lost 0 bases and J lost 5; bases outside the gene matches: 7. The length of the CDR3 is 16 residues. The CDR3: CASSQDRDRGIDEQYF. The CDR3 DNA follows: TGTGCCAGCAGCCAAGATCGGGACAGGGGAATTGACGAGCAGTACTTC.

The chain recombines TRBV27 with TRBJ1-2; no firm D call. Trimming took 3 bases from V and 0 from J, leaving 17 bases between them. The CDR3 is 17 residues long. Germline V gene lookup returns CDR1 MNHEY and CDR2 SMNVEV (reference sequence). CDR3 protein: CASSFLGGFGTNYGYTF. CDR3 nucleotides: TGTGCCAGCAGTTTTCTCGGAGGGTTTGGGACTAACTATGGCTACACCTTC.

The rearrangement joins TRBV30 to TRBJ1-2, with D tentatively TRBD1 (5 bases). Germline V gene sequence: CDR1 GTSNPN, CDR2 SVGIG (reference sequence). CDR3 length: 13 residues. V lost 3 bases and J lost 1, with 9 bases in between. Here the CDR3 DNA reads TGTGCCTGGAGCGCCAGGGTTAACTATGGCTACACCTTC. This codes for CAWSARVNYGYTF.

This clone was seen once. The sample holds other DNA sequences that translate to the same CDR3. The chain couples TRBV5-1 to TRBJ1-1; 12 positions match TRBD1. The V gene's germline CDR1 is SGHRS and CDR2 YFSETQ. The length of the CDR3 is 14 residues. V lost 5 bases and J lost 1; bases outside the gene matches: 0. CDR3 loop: CASRGQGANTEAFF. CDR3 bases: TGCGCCAGCAGGGGACAGGGGGCGAACACTGAAGCTTTCTTT.

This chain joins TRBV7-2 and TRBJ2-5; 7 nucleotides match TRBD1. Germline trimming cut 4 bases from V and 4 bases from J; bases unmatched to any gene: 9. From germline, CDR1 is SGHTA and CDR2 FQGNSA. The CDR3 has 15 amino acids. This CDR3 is CASSSPDRSPETQYF. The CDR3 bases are TGTGCCAGCAGCTCACCGGACAGGTCCCCAGAGACCCAGTACTTC.

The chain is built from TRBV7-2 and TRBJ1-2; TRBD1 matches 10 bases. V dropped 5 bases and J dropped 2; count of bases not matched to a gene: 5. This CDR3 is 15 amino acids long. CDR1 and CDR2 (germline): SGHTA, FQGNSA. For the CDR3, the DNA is TGTGCCAGCAGCACCCGGACAGGGGGGAACTATGGCTACACCTTC. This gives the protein CASSTRTGGNYGYTF.

CDR3 amino acids: CATSRDTFLREVQPQHF. The CDR3 DNA reads as TGTGCCACCAGCAGAGATACGTTCCTACGGGAAGTTCAGCCCCAGCATTTT. The chain employs TRBV15 and TRBJ1-5; the D is unclear. This CDR3 region has 17 residues. V was pared by 0 bases and J by 6 bases, with 18 bases between. Looked up from germline, CDR1 is LNHNV and CDR2 is YYDKDF (reference sequence).

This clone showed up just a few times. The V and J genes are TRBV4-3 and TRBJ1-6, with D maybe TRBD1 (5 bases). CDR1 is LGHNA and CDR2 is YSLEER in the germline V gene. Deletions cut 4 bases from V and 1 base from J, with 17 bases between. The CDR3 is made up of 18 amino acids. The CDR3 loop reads CASSRAGVERSYNSPLHF. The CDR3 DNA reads TGCGCCAGCAGCCGGGCGGGGGTCGAAAGGTCCTATAATTCACCCCTCCACTTT.

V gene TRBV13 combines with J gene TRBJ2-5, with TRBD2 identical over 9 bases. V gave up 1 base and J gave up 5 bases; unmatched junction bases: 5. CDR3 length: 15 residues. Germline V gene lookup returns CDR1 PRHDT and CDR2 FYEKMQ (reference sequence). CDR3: CASSLVREGRETQYF. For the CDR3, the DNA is TGTGCCAGCAGCTTAGTGCGGGAGGGCCGGGAGACCCAGTACTTC.

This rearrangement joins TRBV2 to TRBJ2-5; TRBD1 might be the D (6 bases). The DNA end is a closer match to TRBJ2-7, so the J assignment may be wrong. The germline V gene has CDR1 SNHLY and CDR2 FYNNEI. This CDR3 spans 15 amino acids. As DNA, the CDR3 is TGTGCCACCAGGGCTGGACAGATTGATACCTACGAGCAGTACTTC. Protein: CATRAGQIDTYEQYF.

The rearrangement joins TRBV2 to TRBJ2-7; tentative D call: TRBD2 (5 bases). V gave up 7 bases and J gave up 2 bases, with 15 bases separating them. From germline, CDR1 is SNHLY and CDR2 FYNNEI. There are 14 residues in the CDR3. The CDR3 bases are TGTGCCAGCATGTTTCACCAGGAGGCCTACGAGCAGTACTTC. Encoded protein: CASMFHQEAYEQYF.

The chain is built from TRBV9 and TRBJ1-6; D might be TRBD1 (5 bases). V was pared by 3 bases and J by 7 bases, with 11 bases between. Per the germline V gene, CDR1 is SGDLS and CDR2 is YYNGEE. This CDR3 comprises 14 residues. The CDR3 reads CASSGGTSNSPLHF. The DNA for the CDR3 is TGTGCCAGCAGCGGCGGGACTTCAAATTCACCCCTCCACTTT. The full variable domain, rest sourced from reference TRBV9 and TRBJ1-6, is DSGVTQTPKHLITATGQRVTLRCSPRSGDLSVYWYQQSLDQGLQFLIQYYNGEERAKGNILERFSAQQFPDLHSELNLSSLELGDSALYFCASSGGTSNSPLHFGNGTRLTVT.

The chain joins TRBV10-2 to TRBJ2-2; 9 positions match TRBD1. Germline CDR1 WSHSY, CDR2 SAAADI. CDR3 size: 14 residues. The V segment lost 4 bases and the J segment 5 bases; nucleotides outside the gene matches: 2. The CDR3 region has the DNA TGCGCCAGCAGTGGACAGGGGGGGACCGGGGAGCTGTTTTTT. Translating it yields CASSGQGGTGELFF.

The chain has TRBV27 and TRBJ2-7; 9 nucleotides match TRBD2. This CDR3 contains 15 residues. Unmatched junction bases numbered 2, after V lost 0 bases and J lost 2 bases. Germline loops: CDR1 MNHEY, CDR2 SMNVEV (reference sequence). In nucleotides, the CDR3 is TGTGCCAGCAGTTTATCGGCGGGAGGGACCTACGAGCAGTACTTC. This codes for CASSLSAGGTYEQYF.

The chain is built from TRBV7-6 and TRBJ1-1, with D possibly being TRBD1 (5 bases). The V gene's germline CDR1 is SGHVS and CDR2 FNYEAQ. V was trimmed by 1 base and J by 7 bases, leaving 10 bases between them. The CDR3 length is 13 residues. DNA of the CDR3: TGTGCCAGCAGCTTAGTAGAAAGGGGTGAAGCTTTCTTT. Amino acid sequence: CASSLVERGEAFF.

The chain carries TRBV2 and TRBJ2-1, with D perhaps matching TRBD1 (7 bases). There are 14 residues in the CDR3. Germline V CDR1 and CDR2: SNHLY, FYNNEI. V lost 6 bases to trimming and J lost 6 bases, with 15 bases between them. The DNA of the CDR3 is TGTGCCAGCAGGGGGGTCAGGGGGGTCAATGAGCAGTTCTTC. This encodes CASRGVRGVNEQFF.

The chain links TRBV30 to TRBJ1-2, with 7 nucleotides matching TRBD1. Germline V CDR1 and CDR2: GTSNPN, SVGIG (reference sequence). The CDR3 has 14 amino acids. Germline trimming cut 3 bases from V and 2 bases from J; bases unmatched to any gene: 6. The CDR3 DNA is TGTGCCTGGAGGAGGGGACAGTCCAACTATGGCTACACCTTC. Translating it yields CAWRRGQSNYGYTF.